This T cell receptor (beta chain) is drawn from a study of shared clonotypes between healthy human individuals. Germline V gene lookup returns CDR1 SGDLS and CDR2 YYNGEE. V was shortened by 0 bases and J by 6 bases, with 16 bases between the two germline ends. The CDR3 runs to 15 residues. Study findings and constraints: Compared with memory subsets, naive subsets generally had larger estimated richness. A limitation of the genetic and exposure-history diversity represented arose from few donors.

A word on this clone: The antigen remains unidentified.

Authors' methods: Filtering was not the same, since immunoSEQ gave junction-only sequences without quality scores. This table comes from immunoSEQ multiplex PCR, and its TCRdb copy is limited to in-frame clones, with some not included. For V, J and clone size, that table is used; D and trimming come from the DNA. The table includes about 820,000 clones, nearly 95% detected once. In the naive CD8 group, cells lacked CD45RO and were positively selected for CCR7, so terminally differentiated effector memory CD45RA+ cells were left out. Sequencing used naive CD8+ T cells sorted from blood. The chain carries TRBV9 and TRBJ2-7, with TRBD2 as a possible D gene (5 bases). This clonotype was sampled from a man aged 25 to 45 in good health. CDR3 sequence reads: CASSVEGSVLSEQYF. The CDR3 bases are TGTGCCAGCAGCGTAGAAGGTAGCGTCCTCTCCGAGCAGTACTTC.